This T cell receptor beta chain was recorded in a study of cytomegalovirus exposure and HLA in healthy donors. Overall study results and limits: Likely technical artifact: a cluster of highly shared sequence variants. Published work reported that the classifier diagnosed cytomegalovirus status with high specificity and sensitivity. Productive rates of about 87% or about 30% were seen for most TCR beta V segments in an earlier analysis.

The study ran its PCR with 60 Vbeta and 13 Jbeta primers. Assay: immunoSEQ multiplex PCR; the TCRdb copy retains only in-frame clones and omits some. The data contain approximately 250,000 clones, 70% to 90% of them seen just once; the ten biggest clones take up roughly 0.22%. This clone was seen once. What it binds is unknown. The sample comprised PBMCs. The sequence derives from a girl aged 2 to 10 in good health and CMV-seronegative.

Here the CDR3 reads CASSLALAGGWNEQFF. For the CDR3, the DNA is TGTGCCAGCAGCTTAGCCCTAGCGGGAGGATGGAATGAGCAGTTCTTC. The chain joins TRBV7-2 to TRBJ2-1, with 11 bases identical to TRBD2. Germline-derived CDR1 and CDR2 are SGHTA and FQGNSA. The CDR3 has 16 residues. The V and J ends lost 0 bases and 7 bases, in that order; junction bases with no gene match: 5. Full variable domain (remainder filled in from reference TRBV7-2 and TRBJ2-1): GAGVSQSPSNKVTEKGKDVELRCDPISGHTALYWYRQSLGQGLEFLIYFQGNSAPDKSGLPSDRFSAERTGGSVSTLTIQRTQQEDSAVYLCASSLALAGGWNEQFFGPGTRLTVL.